This T cell receptor beta chain was recorded in a study of shared clonotypes between healthy human individuals. Study findings and constraints: All-four-donor shared clonotypes had higher generation probabilities than non-shared clonotypes did.

Investigators spread the genomic DNA of each subset evenly over several immunoSEQ plates. Produced via immunoSEQ multiplex PCR; TCRdb's table is partial and in-frame only. The sample has 2 million to 2.5 million clones, less than 95% seen once; the top ten hold around 0.4%. A word on this clone: What it recognizes is unknown.

The CDR3 is made up of 15 amino acids. Germline-derived CDR1 and CDR2 are SGHDT and YYEEEE. The V segment lost 4 bases and the J segment 3 bases; nucleotides outside the gene matches: 5. Sequencing used naive CD4+ T cells from PBMCs. The subset: CD45RA+ positively selected. This chain uses TRBV5-6 with TRBJ2-3; 10 nucleotides match TRBD1. This receptor was identified in a man aged 18 to 30 in good health. Some clones in this sample may be carry-over from other donors' samples. The CDR3 reads CASSVGQGRTDTQYF. The CDR3 nucleotides read TGTGCCAGCAGCGTGGGACAGGGGAGGACAGATACGCAGTATTTT. The full variable domain, with the rest looked up from reference TRBV5-6 and TRBJ2-3, is DAGVTQSPTHLIKTRGQQVTLRCSPKSGHDTVSWYQQALGQGPQFIFQYYEEEERQRGNFPDRFSGHQFPNYSSELNVNALLLGDSALYLCASSVGQGRTDTQYFGPGTRLTVL.